This TCR beta chain derives from a study of T cells after posttransplantation cyclophosphamide. Germline V gene lookup returns CDR1 LNHDA and CDR2 SQIVND (reference sequence). This CDR3 is built from 15 residues. The V end was cut by 8 bases, the J end by 0 bases, with 16 bases between. The protocol was immunoSEQ multiplex PCR, while the TCRdb copy is restricted to in-frame clones and leaves out a portion. Of 50,000 to 60,000 clones in the sample, approximately 94% are singletons; the top ten hold roughly 3.1%. The rearrangement joins TRBV19 to TRBJ1-1; TRBD1 is a possible D gene (5 bases). The sequenced sample was PBMCs. The receptor comes from a woman in her 30s in good health and a related stem cell transplant donor. The CDR3 reads CASAEGNRLNTEAFF. Written as DNA, the CDR3 is TGTGCCAGTGCGGAGGGGAACAGACTGAACACTGAAGCTTTCTTT.